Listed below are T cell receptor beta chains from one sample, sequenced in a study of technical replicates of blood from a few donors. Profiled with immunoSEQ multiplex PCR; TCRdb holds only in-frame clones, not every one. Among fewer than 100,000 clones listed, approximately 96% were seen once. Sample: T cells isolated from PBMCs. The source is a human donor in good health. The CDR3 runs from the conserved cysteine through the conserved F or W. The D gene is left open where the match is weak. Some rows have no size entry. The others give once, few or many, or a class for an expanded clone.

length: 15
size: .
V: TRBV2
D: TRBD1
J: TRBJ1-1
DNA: TGTGCCAGCAACTACAGGGGAGGTATGAACACTGAAGCTTTCTTT
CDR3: CASNYRGGMNTEAFF

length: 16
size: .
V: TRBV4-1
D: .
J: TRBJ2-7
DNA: TGCGCCAGCAGCCAAAAAACTGGGGCTAGCGACTACGAGCAGTACTTC
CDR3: CASSQKTGASDYEQYF

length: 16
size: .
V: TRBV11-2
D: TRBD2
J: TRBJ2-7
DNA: TGTGCCAGCAGGGTAGCTAGCGGGAGGACCGCCTACGAGCAGTACTTC
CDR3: CASRVASGRTAYEQYF

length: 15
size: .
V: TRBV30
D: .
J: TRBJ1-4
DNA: TGTGCCTGGAGTAGAGCCGTAGGGGATTCGGTGGGACTGTTTTTT
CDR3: CAWSRAVGDSVGLFF

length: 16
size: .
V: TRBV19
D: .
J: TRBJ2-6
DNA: TGTGCCAGTAGTATAACAGAAAGCTCTGGGGCCAACGTCCTGACTTTC
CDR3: CASSITESSGANVLTF

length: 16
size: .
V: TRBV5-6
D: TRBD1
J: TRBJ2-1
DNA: TGTGCCAGCAGCTTGTATAGACAGGGGGATTACAATGAGCAGTTCTTC
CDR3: CASSLYRQGDYNEQFF

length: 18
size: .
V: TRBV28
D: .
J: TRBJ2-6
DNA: TGTGCCAGCAGGTCAGGGAGGCAGGGCGGGTCTGGGGCCAACGTCCTGACTTTC
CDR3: CASRSGRQGGSGANVLTF

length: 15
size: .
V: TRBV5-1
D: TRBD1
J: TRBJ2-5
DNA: TGCGCCAGCAGCAGCGGACAGGACTTGGGGGAGACCCAGTACTTC
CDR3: CASSSGQDLGETQYF

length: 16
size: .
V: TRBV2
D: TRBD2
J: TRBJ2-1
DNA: TGTGCCAGCAGGTACCCCGAGCGGGGGTATAACAATGAGCAGTTCTTC
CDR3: CASRYPERGYNNEQFF

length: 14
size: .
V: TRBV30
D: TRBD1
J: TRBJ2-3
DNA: TGTGCCAGCAATTCAGGGGGCAACACAGATACGCAGTATTTT
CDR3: CASNSGGNTDTQYF

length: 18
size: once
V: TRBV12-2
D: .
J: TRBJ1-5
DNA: TGTGCAAGTCGCTCCCCCCCGGGACAGGGGACCAGCAATCAGCCCCAGCATTTT
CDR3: CASRSPPGQGTSNQPQHF

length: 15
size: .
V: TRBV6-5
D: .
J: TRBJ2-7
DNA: TGTGCCAGCAGTTCACTGGGCCTGGTGGCTCACGAGCAGTACTTC
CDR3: CASSSLGLVAHEQYF

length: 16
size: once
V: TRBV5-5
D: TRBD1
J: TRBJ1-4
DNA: TGTGCCAGCAGCCGGGACAGGGGGCGGGCGAGGGAAAAACTGTTTTTT
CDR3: CASSRDRGRAREKLFF

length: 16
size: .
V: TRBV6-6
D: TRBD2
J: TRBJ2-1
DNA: TGTGCCAGCAGTTTAACTAGCGGGGGTAAAGACAATGAGCAGTTCTTC
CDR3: CASSLTSGGKDNEQFF

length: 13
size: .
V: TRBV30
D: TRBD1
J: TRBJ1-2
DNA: TGTGCCTGGAGTCAAGGGGGCGCTTCCGGCTACACCTTC
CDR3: CAWSQGGASGYTF

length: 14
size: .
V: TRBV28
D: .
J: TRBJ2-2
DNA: TGTGCCAGCAGACCCGACAGAAACACCGGGGAGCTGTTTTTT
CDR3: CASRPDRNTGELFF

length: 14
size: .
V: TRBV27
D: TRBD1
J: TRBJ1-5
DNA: TGTGCCAGCGATACAGGGGATAGCAATCAGCCCCAGCATTTT
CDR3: CASDTGDSNQPQHF

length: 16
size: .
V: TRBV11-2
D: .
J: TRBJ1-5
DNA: TGTGCCAGCAGCCCTAACAGGGAAGCGAGCAATCAGCCCCAGCATTTT
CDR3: CASSPNREASNQPQHF

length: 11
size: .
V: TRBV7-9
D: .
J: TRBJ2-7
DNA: TGTGCCAGCAGCTTGCGGGACGAGCAGTACTTC
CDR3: CASSLRDEQYF

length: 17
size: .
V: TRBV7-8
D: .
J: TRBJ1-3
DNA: TGTGCCAGCAGCTTAGGGGTGGGGGCGAACTCTGGAAACACCATATATTTT
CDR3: CASSLGVGANSGNTIYF

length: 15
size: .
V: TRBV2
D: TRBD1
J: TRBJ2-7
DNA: TGTGCCAGCGGGGAGGCGGGACAGGGGGGATCCGAGCAGTACTTC
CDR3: CASGEAGQGGSEQYF

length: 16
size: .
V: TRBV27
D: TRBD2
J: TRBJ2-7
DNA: TGTGCCAGCAGTTTAGTTGGGGGAGGGGTCCCTTACGAGCAGTACTTC
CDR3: CASSLVGGGVPYEQYF

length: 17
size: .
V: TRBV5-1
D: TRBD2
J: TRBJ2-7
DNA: TGCGCCAGCAGCTTGGGGACTAGCGGGTACCTCTCCTACGAGCAGTACTTC
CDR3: CASSLGTSGYLSYEQYF

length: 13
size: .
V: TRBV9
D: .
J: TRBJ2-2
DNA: TGTGCCAGCAGCGTAGGGGGCCACGGGGAGCTGTTTTTT
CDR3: CASSVGGHGELFF